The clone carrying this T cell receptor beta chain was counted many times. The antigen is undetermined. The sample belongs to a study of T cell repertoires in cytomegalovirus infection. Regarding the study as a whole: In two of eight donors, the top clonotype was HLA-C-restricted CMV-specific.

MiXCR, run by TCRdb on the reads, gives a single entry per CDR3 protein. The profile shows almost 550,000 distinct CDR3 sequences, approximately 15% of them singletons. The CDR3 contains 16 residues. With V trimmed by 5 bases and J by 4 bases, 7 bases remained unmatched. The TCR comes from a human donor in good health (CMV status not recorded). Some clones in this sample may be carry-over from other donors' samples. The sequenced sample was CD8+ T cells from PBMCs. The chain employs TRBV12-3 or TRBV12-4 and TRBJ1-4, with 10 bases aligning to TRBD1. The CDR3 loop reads CASSPSGTGDNEKLFF. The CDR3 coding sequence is TGTGCCAGCAGTCCCTCCGGGACAGGGGATAATGAAAAACTGTTTTTT.